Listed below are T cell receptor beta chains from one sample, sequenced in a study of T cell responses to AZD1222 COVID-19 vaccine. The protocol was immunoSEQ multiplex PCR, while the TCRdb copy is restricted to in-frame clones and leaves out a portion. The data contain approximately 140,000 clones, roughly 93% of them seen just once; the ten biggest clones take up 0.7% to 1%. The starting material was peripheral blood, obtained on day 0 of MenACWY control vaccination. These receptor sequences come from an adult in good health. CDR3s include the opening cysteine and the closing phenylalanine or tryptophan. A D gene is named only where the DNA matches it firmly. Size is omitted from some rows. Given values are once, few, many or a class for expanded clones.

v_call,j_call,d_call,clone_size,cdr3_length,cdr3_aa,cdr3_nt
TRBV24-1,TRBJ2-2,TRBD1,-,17,CATSDNRQGRTTGELFF,TGTGCCACCAGTGATAACCGACAGGGTCGTACCACCGGGGAGCTGTTTTTT
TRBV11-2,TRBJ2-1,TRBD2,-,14,CASSAGTSIDEQFF,TGTGCCAGCAGCGCCGGGACTAGCATCGATGAGCAGTTCTTC
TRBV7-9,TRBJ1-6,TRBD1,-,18,CASSFAGGAGSYNSPLHF,TGTGCCAGCAGCTTTGCAGGGGGCGCAGGCTCCTATAATTCACCCCTCCACTTT
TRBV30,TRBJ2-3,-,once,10,CALTIGTQYF,TGTGCCTTGACCATAGGGACGCAGTATTTT
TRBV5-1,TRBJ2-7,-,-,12,CASSQGGSEQYF,TGCGCCAGCAGCCAAGGAGGCAGCGAGCAGTACTTC
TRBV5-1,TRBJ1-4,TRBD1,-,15,CASSLEGTDNEKLFF,TGCGCCAGCAGCTTGGAGGGGACAGACAATGAAAAACTGTTTTTT
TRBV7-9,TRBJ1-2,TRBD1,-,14,CASSGRTGNYGYTF,TGTGCCAGCAGCGGAAGGACAGGGAACTATGGCTACACCTTC
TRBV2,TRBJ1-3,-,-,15,CASSTGHSSGNTIYF,TGTGCCAGCAGTACCGGGCATTCTAGCGGAAACACCATATATTTT
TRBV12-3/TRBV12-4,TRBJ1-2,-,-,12,CASSFRTAGYTF,TGTGCCAGCAGTTTCAGGACAGCAGGCTACACCTTC
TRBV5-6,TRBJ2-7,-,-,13,CASSSLGGGEQYF,TGTGCCAGCAGCTCGTTGGGGGGTGGTGAACAGTACTTC
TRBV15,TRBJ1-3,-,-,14,CATSRASGGNTIYF,TGTGCCACCAGCAGAGCCTCCGGGGGAAACACCATATATTTT
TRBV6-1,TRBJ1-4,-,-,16,CASSDPRTETNEKLFF,TGTGCCAGCAGTGACCCAAGAACCGAAACTAATGAAAAACTGTTTTTT
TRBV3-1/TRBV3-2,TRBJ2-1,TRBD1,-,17,CASSQDQRTGGYNEQFF,TGTGCCAGCAGCCAAGATCAGAGGACAGGGGGCTACAATGAGCAGTTCTTC
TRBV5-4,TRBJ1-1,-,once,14,CASTQDRVNTEAFF,TGTGCCAGCACTCAGGACCGAGTGAACACTGAAGCTTTCTTT
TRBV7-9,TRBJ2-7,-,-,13,CASSLSGDYEQYF,TGTGCCAGCAGCTTATCTGGCGACTACGAGCAGTACTTC
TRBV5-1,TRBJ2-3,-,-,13,CASSLVAEDTQYF,TGCGCCAGCAGCTTGGTGGCGGAAGATACGCAGTATTTT